This T cell receptor (beta chain) derives from a study of PD-L1 blockade in urothelial cancer. In the study overall: Blood samples had a median of 141,255 T cells.

CDR3 length: 14 amino acids. Germline CDR1 and CDR2: MNHNS and SASEGT. Trimming cost V 6 bases and J 1 base, with 12 bases left between them. Time point noted: pretreatment peripheral blood. The study collected 1 to 8 samples per patient, pretreatment and on-treatment. Repertoires were generated with immunoSEQ multiplex PCR, while TCRdb's copy carries only in-frame clones and drops some. Of about 52,000 clones detected, about 80% appear once; the ten largest clones hold roughly 1.3%. The specimen comprised PBMCs, sampled around atezolizumab (anti-PD-L1) treatment. J is TRBJ1-1 and V is TRBV6-1; possible D gene TRBD1, 5 bases. This TCR was sampled from a man in his fifties with urothelial cancer. CDR3 sequence (DNA): TGTGCCAGCAGAGGGCGAGACAGGAACACTGAAGCTTTCTTT. Residues: CASRGRDRNTEAFF.